This is a list of T cell receptor beta chains from one sample in a study of T-cell memory formation after mild COVID-19. TCRdb passed the 5' RACE reads through MiXCR, listing each CDR3 protein once. The table includes more than 300,000 distinct CDR3 sequences, approximately 14% detected once. The sequencing sample was made of PBMCs or a T cell subset sorted from them (not recorded which). Receptors were obtained from a man aged 18 to 30 who had mild COVID-19 (a few samples of this study predate the infection). Cell type and time point are not known. The CDR3 runs from the conserved cysteine through the conserved F or W. The D gene is left open where the match is weak. The size of a clone is reported for some rows only, either as once, few or many, or as a class for expanded clones.

size: many; V: TRBV12-3/TRBV12-4; J: TRBJ1-1; D: NA; CDR3: CASSLAQGNTEAFF; DNA: TGTGCCAGCAGTTTAGCGCAAGGAAACACTGAAGCTTTCTTT
size: NA; V: TRBV7-8; J: TRBJ1-1; D: NA; CDR3: CASSLDGVPAEAFF; DNA: TGTGCCAGCAGCTTAGATGGGGTGCCCGCTGAAGCTTTCTTT
size: few; V: TRBV10-3; J: TRBJ2-2; D: NA; CDR3: CAISESTGTGELFF; DNA: TGTGCCATCAGTGAGTCGACAGGCACCGGGGAGCTGTTTTTT
size: few; V: TRBV5-6; J: TRBJ1-4; D: NA; CDR3: CASSLGQREKLFF; DNA: TGTGCCAGCAGCTTGGGGCAGAGGGAAAAACTGTTTTTT
size: few; V: TRBV18; J: TRBJ2-1; D: TRBD1; CDR3: CASSRGTGLNEQFF; DNA: TGTGCCAGCTCACGAGGGACAGGGCTCAATGAGCAGTTCTTC
size: NA; V: TRBV19; J: TRBJ2-3; D: NA; CDR3: CASSIREIDTQYF; DNA: TGTGCCAGTAGTATTAGAGAGATCGATACGCAGTATTTT
size: many; V: TRBV6-5; J: TRBJ2-5; D: NA; CDR3: CASSYIGRGPDGETQYF; DNA: TGTGCCAGCAGTTACATCGGGAGGGGGCCAGATGGAGAGACCCAGTACTTC
size: few; V: TRBV4-3; J: TRBJ2-3; D: NA; CDR3: CASSQVPGITDTQYF; DNA: TGCGCCAGCAGCCAAGTGCCAGGGATCACAGATACGCAGTATTTT
size: few; V: TRBV7-2; J: TRBJ1-2; D: NA; CDR3: CASSSDRQGQGYTF; DNA: TGTGCCAGCAGCTCAGATCGCCAGGGGCAGGGCTACACCTTC
size: NA; V: TRBV20-1; J: TRBJ2-7; D: TRBD1; CDR3: CSAIWTGGYEQYF; DNA: TGCAGTGCTATCTGGACAGGGGGATACGAGCAGTACTTC
size: NA; V: TRBV6-2/TRBV6-3; J: TRBJ2-3; D: NA; CDR3: CASRRGADTQYF; DNA: TGTGCCTCCCGTCGGGGGGCCGATACGCAGTATTTT
size: NA; V: TRBV5-5; J: TRBJ2-2; D: NA; CDR3: CASSTDGGALFF; DNA: TGTGCCAGCAGCACGGACGGTGGCGCCCTGTTTTTT
size: few; V: TRBV12-3/TRBV12-4; J: TRBJ2-2; D: TRBD2; CDR3: CASSILSGGAIGAGELFF; DNA: TGTGCCAGCAGTATCCTTAGCGGGGGGGCGATAGGGGCCGGGGAGCTGTTTTTT
size: NA; V: TRBV12-3/TRBV12-4; J: TRBJ2-1; D: NA; CDR3: CASSLEGGQFF; DNA: TGTGCCAGCAGTTTAGAGGGGGGGCAGTTCTTC
size: many; V: TRBV10-3; J: TRBJ1-6; D: NA; CDR3: CAISVRETNSPLHF; DNA: TGTGCCATCAGTGTCCGGGAAACTAATTCACCCCTCCACTTT
size: NA; V: TRBV5-5; J: TRBJ2-2; D: TRBD1; CDR3: CASSPYPGTVNTGELFF; DNA: TGTGCCAGCAGTCCCTACCCCGGGACAGTTAACACCGGGGAGCTGTTTTTT
size: few; V: TRBV5-1; J: TRBJ2-6; D: NA; CDR3: CASSLVPSSGANVLTF; DNA: TGCGCCAGCAGCTTGGTTCCGTCCTCTGGGGCCAACGTCCTGACTTTC
size: NA; V: TRBV4-3; J: TRBJ1-3; D: NA; CDR3: CASSQGSGVGGNTIYF; DNA: TGCGCCAGCAGCCAAGGTTCCGGGGTTGGTGGAAACACCATATATTTT
size: few; V: TRBV10-2; J: TRBJ2-3; D: NA; CDR3: CASNKRGDTQYF; DNA: TGCGCCAGCAATAAAAGGGGAGATACGCAGTATTTT
size: few; V: TRBV12-3/TRBV12-4; J: TRBJ2-2; D: NA; CDR3: CASSLRGWNTGELFF; DNA: TGTGCCAGCAGTTTAAGGGGCTGGAACACCGGGGAGCTGTTTTTT
size: few; V: TRBV19; J: TRBJ1-1; D: NA; CDR3: CASSRLSTAWVPEAFF; DNA: TGTGCCAGTAGTCGTCTTTCGACAGCCTGGGTCCCTGAAGCTTTCTTT
size: few; V: TRBV6-2/TRBV6-3; J: TRBJ1-2; D: NA; CDR3: CASRPPPRDGYTF; DNA: TGTGCCAGCAGGCCCCCCCCGCGCGATGGCTACACCTTC
size: NA; V: TRBV19; J: TRBJ2-1; D: TRBD2; CDR3: CASSKRGGRSYNEQFF; DNA: TGTGCCAGTAGTAAGCGGGGGGGCCGGTCCTACAATGAGCAGTTCTTC
size: few; V: TRBV5-1; J: TRBJ1-4; D: NA; CDR3: CASSAVSGVGEKLFF; DNA: TGCGCCAGCAGCGCAGTATCAGGGGTCGGAGAAAAACTGTTTTTT
size: NA; V: TRBV12-3/TRBV12-4; J: TRBJ2-1; D: NA; CDR3: CASNSVGGYNEQFF; DNA: TGTGCCAGCAATTCGGTCGGTGGCTACAATGAGCAGTTCTTC
size: many; V: TRBV5-1; J: TRBJ2-7; D: NA; CDR3: CASSRETGPYEQYF; DNA: TGCGCCAGCAGCCGGGAGACAGGTCCCTACGAGCAGTACTTC
size: NA; V: TRBV7-3; J: TRBJ2-4; D: NA; CDR3: CASSLNRGNIQYF; DNA: TGTGCCAGCAGCTTAAATCGGGGAAACATTCAGTACTTC
size: NA; V: TRBV20-1; J: TRBJ1-5; D: NA; CDR3: CSAREGRFNQPQHF; DNA: TGCAGTGCTAGGGAGGGACGCTTTAATCAGCCCCAGCATTTT
size: once; V: TRBV12-3/TRBV12-4; J: TRBJ2-2; D: TRBD1; CDR3: CASSLAYRGPGELFF; DNA: TGTGCCAGCAGTTTAGCGTACAGGGGGCCCGGGGAGCTGTTTTTT
size: many; V: TRBV4-2; J: TRBJ1-6; D: NA; CDR3: CASSRDNSPLHF; DNA: TGTGCCAGCAGCCGAGATAATTCACCCCTCCACTTT
size: few; V: TRBV9; J: TRBJ2-2; D: NA; CDR3: CASSGRGGEFTGELFF; DNA: TGTGCCAGCAGCGGCAGAGGGGGGGAGTTCACCGGGGAGCTGTTTTTT
size: NA; V: TRBV6-2/TRBV6-3; J: TRBJ2-3; D: NA; CDR3: CASRKFTGDRTQYF; DNA: TGTGCCAGCAGGAAGTTCACAGGAGATCGTACGCAGTATTTT
size: many; V: TRBV20-1; J: TRBJ2-5; D: NA; CDR3: CSARGPETQYF; DNA: TGCAGTGCTAGAGGTCCGGAGACCCAGTACTTC
size: many; V: TRBV27; J: TRBJ1-1; D: TRBD1; CDR3: CASSLFTGVETEAFF; DNA: TGTGCCAGCAGTTTATTTACAGGGGTGGAAACTGAAGCTTTCTTT
size: NA; V: TRBV2; J: TRBJ2-1; D: NA; CDR3: CASSEALALMGAHEQFF; DNA: TGTGCCAGCAGTGAAGCGCTTGCCTTGATGGGGGCCCATGAGCAGTTCTTC
size: NA; V: TRBV6-1; J: TRBJ2-5; D: NA; CDR3: CASSGQGRRETQYF; DNA: TGTGCCAGCAGTGGGCAGGGGCGTCGAGAGACCCAGTACTTC